This paragraph covers one T cell receptor beta chain sequence. No antigen is known for it. The treatment: oral pan-JAK inhibitor, 5-10 mg twice daily. Alopecia areata patients provided lesional scalp punch biopsies and peripheral blood, both collected for the study. Sorted populations comprised CD4+ and CD8+ T cells obtained from PBMCs. The CDR3 covers 13 residues. V dropped 0 bases and J dropped 7 bases, with 6 bases sitting between them. Germline V CDR1 and CDR2: MNHEY, SMNVEV (reference sequence). The sample comes from a study of CD8+ T cells in alopecia areata. Whole-study findings and limits: Especially in alopecia totalis/universalis, lesional scalp showed greater clonality than normal scalp did.

Sequencing used cDNA as its template, made by extracting RNA and reverse transcribing it. The method was immunoSEQ multiplex PCR; TCRdb's version includes in-frame clones alone and lacks a portion of them. The sample carries about 74,000 clones, 29% recorded once. The TCR was taken from a human donor with alopecia areata. This sequence joins TRBV27 and TRBJ2-2, with a possible D match to TRBD1 (5 bases). The input for sequencing was CD8+ T cells sorted from blood, taken at week 4, from a patient treated with tofacitinib. Here the CDR3 DNA reads TGTGCCAGCAGTTTATCAGGGGACGGGGAGCTGTTTTTT. It codes for CASSLSGDGELFF.